Detailed here is one T cell receptor beta chain. Its antigen remains unknown. Per CD8+ T cell subset, triplicate sorts of 300,000 or so cells each were done. The authors prepared UMI-labeled TRB cDNA libraries by 5' RACE. TCRdb reprocessed the 5' RACE reads, with one entry per CDR3 protein and no DNA. The listing records 65,000 to 95,000 distinct CDR3 sequences. This entry comes from a study of CXCR3-negative and CXCR3-positive naive CD8 T cells. In the study overall: Sequencing gave 140 million or so TRB reads overall, about 1.5 +/- 0.3 million per library. Whole-study results and caveats: For naive cells, CXCR3-negative and CXCR3-positive subsets had similar TRBV-TRBJ usage; for memory cells, usage differed. The study found comparably high diversity in both naive subsets and much lower diversity in memory CD8+ cells.

Material: naive CXCR3- CD8+ T cells from blood. The subset denotes: CD45RO-CCR7+CD27+CD95- naive CD8+ T cells lacking CXCR3 (TNR3-). The TCR originated in a human donor in good health. Some clones in this sample may be carry-over from other donors' samples.

The CDR3: CASSAVWTNTGELFF. The chain couples TRBV7-9 to TRBJ2-2. The CDR3 is 15 amino acids. Germline CDR1 and CDR2: SEHNR and FQNEAQ (reference sequence).